A selection of T cell receptor beta chains follows, all from one sample in a study of blood T cell repertoires in COVID-19. This table comes from immunoSEQ multiplex PCR, and its TCRdb copy is limited to in-frame clones, with some not included. In the table there are 160,000 or so clones, roughly nine tenths of which are singletons. Sequencing input: peripheral blood. The receptors were gathered from a man between 60 and 70 years old with acute or convalescent COVID-19. The CDR3 runs from the conserved cysteine through the conserved F or W. D genes are given only for firm matches. The listing skips clone size in some rows; elsewhere it reads once, few, many or a size class.

size | J | D | length | V | DNA | CDR3
once | TRBJ1-2 | . | 13 | TRBV12-3/TRBV12-4 | TGTGCCAGCAGTCAACTGGGGGCGGGTGGCTACACCTTC | CASSQLGAGGYTF
. | TRBJ1-5 | . | 15 | TRBV5-1 | TGCGCCAGCAGCTTGTCAGGGCAAAGAAATCAGCCCCAGCATTTT | CASSLSGQRNQPQHF
. | TRBJ1-1 | . | 16 | TRBV30 | TGTGCCTGGACTCCCCGAACGGGCCTCAGGGGAACTGAAGCTTTCTTT | CAWTPRTGLRGTEAFF
. | TRBJ1-1 | TRBD1 | 16 | TRBV5-4 | TGTGCCAGCAGCTCTCCCATCGGACAGGGTTACACTGAAGCTTTCTTT | CASSSPIGQGYTEAFF
. | TRBJ1-1 | . | 13 | TRBV6-5 | TGTGCCAGCTCCGGGTATAGGGGGACTGAAGCTTTCTTT | CASSGYRGTEAFF
. | TRBJ2-7 | TRBD2 | 14 | TRBV5-8 | TGTGCCAGCAGCTTGGTTCCGGGACTAGCGGGGAAGTACTTC | CASSLVPGLAGKYF
. | TRBJ2-7 | . | 11 | TRBV21-1 | TGTGCCAACCCTAGGGGGTACGAGCAGTACTTC | CANPRGYEQYF
. | TRBJ1-4 | . | 16 | TRBV7-9 | TGTGCCAGCAGCTTAGCGCTGGGGCAGTTTAATGAAAAACTGTTTTTT | CASSLALGQFNEKLFF
. | TRBJ1-1 | TRBD1 | 15 | TRBV3-1/TRBV3-2 | TGTGCCAGCAGCCAGACAGGGGGGATGAACACTGAAGCTTTCTTT | CASSQTGGMNTEAFF
. | TRBJ2-7 | TRBD1 | 15 | TRBV5-1 | TGCGCCAGCAGCTCTTCCGGGACAGGGGAACACGAGCAGTACTTC | CASSSSGTGEHEQYF
. | TRBJ1-4 | TRBD1 | 16 | TRBV6-6 | TGTGCCAGCAGTACAGGGGGCCAATTTGTAGGTGAAAAACTGTTTTTT | CASSTGGQFVGEKLFF
. | TRBJ1-5 | TRBD1 | 16 | TRBV4-2 | TGTGCCAGCAGCCCAACTTTTGGGACAGACGATCAGCCCCAGCATTTT | CASSPTFGTDDQPQHF
. | TRBJ1-4 | . | 15 | TRBV30 | TGTGCCTGGAGTCCAACAGGGCGATTGGATGAAAAACTGTTTTTT | CAWSPTGRLDEKLFF
. | TRBJ2-3 | . | 13 | TRBV12-3/TRBV12-4 | TGTGCCAGCACCCCGAGGAGCACAGATACGCAGTATTTT | CASTPRSTDTQYF
. | TRBJ2-2 | TRBD1 | 15 | TRBV5-6 | TGTGCCAGCAGCTTGGGAGACAGGGTACTGGGGGAGCTGTTTTTT | CASSLGDRVLGELFF
. | TRBJ1-6 | TRBD1 | 15 | TRBV27 | TGTGCCAGCAAAGTCGGGGACAGCTATAATTCACCCCTCCACTTT | CASKVGDSYNSPLHF
few | TRBJ2-3 | . | 18 | TRBV6-6 | TGTGCCAGCAGTCCCTTGCTCCGGTCCGGAGGGGGCACAGATACGCAGTATTTT | CASSPLLRSGGGTDTQYF
. | TRBJ1-5 | TRBD1 | 12 | TRBV24-1 | TGTGCCTCCGGACAGGGGGATCAGCCCCAGCATTTT | CASGQGDQPQHF
. | TRBJ2-7 | . | 16 | TRBV3-1/TRBV3-2 | TGTGCCAGCAGCCAAGGGGGGCAGGGGATAACCTACGAGCAGTACTTC | CASSQGGQGITYEQYF
few | TRBJ1-2 | TRBD1 | 17 | TRBV6-1 | TGTGCCAGCAGTGACGACACCCGGGACAGGACTAACTATGGCTACACCTTC | CASSDDTRDRTNYGYTF
. | TRBJ1-2 | . | 13 | TRBV7-2 | TGTGCCAGCAGCCCTTCTCGAGCCTATGGCTACACCTTC | CASSPSRAYGYTF
. | TRBJ1-1 | . | 11 | TRBV30 | TGTGCCTGGAGTTTTGGGCTGAAAGCTTTCTTT | CAWSFGLKAFF
. | TRBJ1-2 | TRBD1 | 12 | TRBV7-9 | TGTGCCAGCAGCCTGACAGGGGGCGGCTACACCTTC | CASSLTGGGYTF
. | TRBJ1-1 | . | 13 | TRBV19 | TGTGCCAGTAGTCAGACAGCTAACACTGAAGCTTTCTTT | CASSQTANTEAFF